This T cell receptor beta chain was observed in a study of blood T cell repertoires in COVID-19. Profiled with immunoSEQ multiplex PCR; TCRdb holds only in-frame clones, not every one. The data show 150,000 to 200,000 clones, around 93% seen once. V was trimmed by 2 bases and J by 4 bases, leaving 18 bases between them. Germline V gene lookup returns CDR1 MDHEN and CDR2 SYDVKM. CDR3 length equals 17 residues. Sequencing was done on a sample of peripheral blood. This TCR was sampled from a woman aged 45 to 65 with acute or convalescent COVID-19. This chain uses TRBV28 with TRBJ1-5; D not certain. Written as DNA, the CDR3 is TGTGCCAGCAGTTTAAATCCCATGTATGACTTTAATCAGCCCCAGCATTTT. Residues: CASSLNPMYDFNQPQHF.